Below, 25 T cell receptor beta chains from the same sample are listed, as sequenced in a study of radiation and T cells in renal cell carcinoma. Indicated time point: baseline pretreatment blood. Described treatment: 15 Gy SBRT to primary tumor, nephrectomy 4 weeks later. Method: immunoSEQ multiplex PCR; TCRdb's copy keeps in-frame clones and lacks some. Here the sample spans over 120,000 clones, around nine tenths being singletons. The input for sequencing was blood, taken from a patient whose treatment included radiotherapy and nephrectomy. Every receptor here comes from a woman in her forties or fifties with renal cell carcinoma.

This chain uses TRBV7-9 with TRBJ1-2; D call uncertain. Germline V lookup: CDR1 SEHNR, CDR2 FQNEAQ (reference sequence). The CDR3 is 14 residues long. V was clipped by 1 base and J by 3 bases, with 9 bases between them. The CDR3: CASSLVGVDYGYTF. The CDR3 bases are TGTGCCAGCAGCTTAGTCGGGGTGGACTATGGCTACACCTTC.

The gene calls are TRBV6-5 and TRBJ1-1; no clear D. CDR3 length: 12 residues. V lost 6 bases and J lost 1, with 6 bases in between. Germline V gene lookup returns CDR1 MNHEY and CDR2 SVGAGI. As DNA, the CDR3 is TGTGCCAGCAGGTATGGGAACACTGAAGCTTTCTTT. This translates into CASRYGNTEAFF.

The chain links TRBV5-1 to TRBJ1-1; 11 bases align to TRBD1. Losses at the gene ends were 3 bases for V and 4 bases for J; bases not matched to a gene: 8. The length of the CDR3 is 16 residues. CDR1 SGHRS and CDR2 YFSETQ come from the germline V gene. This CDR3 reads CASSSGTGGSGTEAFF. In DNA form, the CDR3 reads TGCGCCAGCAGCTCGGGGACAGGGGGATCGGGCACTGAAGCTTTCTTT.

This rearrangement joins TRBV14 to TRBJ2-2, with TRBD1 matching over 11 bases. Germline CDR1 reads SGHDN; CDR2 reads FVKESK. This CDR3 has 17 amino acids. Trimming removed 0 bases from V and 5 bases from J; junction bases left unmatched: 5. CDR3 loop: CASSQDLGTGGTGELFF. CDR3 coding DNA: TGTGCCAGCAGCCAAGATCTGGGGACAGGGGGGACCGGGGAGCTGTTTTTT.

The rearrangement links TRBV6-1 to TRBJ1-1, with 7 positions matching TRBD1. The CDR3 is 13 amino acids. The ends lost 6 bases at V and 3 bases at J; junction bases unmatched: 4. From germline, CDR1 is MNHNS and CDR2 SASEGT. The DNA for the CDR3 is TGTGCCAGCAGAAGGGGGCCCGACACTGAAGCTTTCTTT. Protein product: CASRRGPDTEAFF.

This clone appeared once. V and J are TRBV11-2 and TRBJ1-2, with D uncertain. The CDR3 extends over 13 amino acids. V was trimmed by 3 bases and J by 7 bases, leaving 12 bases between them. Germline V lookup: CDR1 SGHAT, CDR2 FQNNGV. The CDR3 loop reads CASSFGKTGGYTF. In DNA form, the CDR3 reads TGTGCCAGCAGCTTCGGGAAGACGGGTGGCTACACCTTC.

This rearrangement joins TRBV7-2 to TRBJ2-5; D possibly corresponds to TRBD2 (6 bases). Germline values: CDR1 SGHTA, CDR2 FQGNSA. The CDR3 has 15 residues. Trimming shortened V by 4 bases and J by 5 bases, and 17 bases separated the two germline ends. The CDR3: CASSWVAGSGETQYF. DNA for the CDR3: TGTGCCAGCAGCTGGGTGGCGGGGAGTGGTGAGACCCAGTACTTC.

This clone was counted a single time. The gene calls are TRBV6-1 and TRBJ1-6; weak D call: TRBD1 (6 bases). Germline V lookup: CDR1 MNHNS, CDR2 SASEGT. CDR3 length: 12 residues. V was clipped by 5 bases and J by 13 bases, with 12 bases between them. The CDR3 protein is CASSLQGNPLHF. CDR3 DNA sequence: TGTGCCAGCAGTCTACAGGGTAACCCCCTCCACTTT.

This chain joins TRBV18 and TRBJ1-2; D not certain. The CDR3 extends over 14 amino acids. Between the trimmed V and J ends, which lost 6 bases and 8 bases, there was a span of 19 bases. Germline V gene data show CDR1 as KGHSH and CDR2 as LQKENI. The CDR3 protein is CASSLNSAQVGYTF. The CDR3 coding sequence is TGTGCCAGCTCCCTAAATTCGGCCCAGGTGGGCTACACCTTC.

The CDR3 DNA follows: TGTGCCAGCAGCTTAGGCGGGGGGGCCTACGAGCAGTACTTC. Encoded protein: CASSLGGGAYEQYF. V usage is TRBV7-2 and J usage is TRBJ2-7; 9 nucleotides align to TRBD2. The germline V gene has CDR1 SGHTA and CDR2 FQGNSA. The CDR3 sequence is 14 residues long. V shed 1 base and J 2 bases; nucleotides not matched to a gene: 0. Full variable domain (remainder filled in from reference TRBV7-2 and TRBJ2-7): GAGVSQSPSNKVTEKGKDVELRCDPISGHTALYWYRQSLGQGLEFLIYFQGNSAPDKSGLPSDRFSAERTGGSVSTLTIQRTQQEDSAVYLCASSLGGGAYEQYFGPGTRLTVT.

The V gene is TRBV7-9, the J gene TRBJ1-3; 8 bases are a match to TRBD1. J lost 2 bases, V lost 5 bases, and 11 bases had no gene match. The germline gives CDR1 SEHNR, CDR2 FQNEAQ (reference sequence). The CDR3 covers 17 residues. CDR3 sequence: CASSNPSGGVPGNTIYF. CDR3 nucleotides: TGTGCCAGCAGCAACCCTTCAGGGGGCGTCCCTGGAAACACCATATATTTT.

The chain employs TRBV11-2 and TRBJ2-7, with 8 nucleotides matching TRBD1. V lost 2 bases and J lost 5; bases outside the gene matches: 11. This CDR3 region has 16 residues. Germline values: CDR1 SGHAT, CDR2 FQNNGV. The chain's CDR3 is CASSLSSQGATHEQYF. The DNA of the CDR3 is TGTGCCAGCAGCTTATCCTCCCAGGGGGCAACCCACGAGCAGTACTTC.

V usage is TRBV7-2 and J usage is TRBJ1-2; tentatively, D is TRBD1 (5 bases). The germline V gene has CDR1 SGHTA and CDR2 FQGNSA. This CDR3 comprises 16 residues. V gave up 8 bases and J gave up 1 base, with 20 bases separating them. CDR3 in amino acids: CASGDGGNWDNYGYTF. Written as DNA, the CDR3 is TGTGCCAGCGGGGACGGGGGAAACTGGGATAACTATGGCTACACCTTC.

The V call is TRBV5-1, the J call TRBJ1-2; tentative D call: TRBD1 (6 bases). Germline-derived CDR1 and CDR2 are SGHRS and YFSETQ. This CDR3 spans 18 amino acids. V gave up 4 bases and J gave up 4 bases, with 26 bases separating them. In DNA form, the CDR3 reads TGCGCCAGCAGCCCCACCCGTGGGGCCCCGACAGGAGGCTATGGCTACACCTTC. It translates to CASSPTRGAPTGGYGYTF.

This sequence joins TRBV19 and TRBJ2-7, with 14 bases fitting TRBD2. In germline, CDR1 is LNHDA, CDR2 SQIVND (reference sequence). The CDR3 runs to 16 residues. V was pared by 4 bases and J by 4 bases, with 6 bases of the junction left unmatched. The CDR3 DNA sequence: TGTGCCAGTAGTACCGGACTAGCGGGGGGCCCGTACGAGCAGTACTTC. This encodes CASSTGLAGGPYEQYF.

CDR3 in amino acids: CASSTDRGDGYTF. The CDR3 region has the DNA TGTGCCAGCAGCACCGACAGGGGAGATGGCTACACCTTC. The V gene is TRBV7-9, the J gene TRBJ1-2; 8 nucleotides match TRBD1. V lost 5 bases and J lost 6; bases outside the gene matches: 5. CDR3 length equals 13 residues. Germline assignment: CDR1 SEHNR and CDR2 FQNEAQ (reference sequence).

This clone was seen once. The V call is TRBV4-1, the J call TRBJ1-5, with D hard to call. The V end was cut by 0 bases, the J end by 9 bases, with 21 bases between. Germline values: CDR1 MGHRA, CDR2 YSYEKL. CDR3 length: 17 residues. CDR3 loop: CASSQDTGRTVLWPQHF. The CDR3 DNA sequence: TGCGCCAGCAGCCAAGATACTGGACGTACGGTCCTTTGGCCCCAGCATTTT.

The chain couples TRBV2 to TRBJ1-1, with TRBD1 as a possible D gene (5 bases). From germline, CDR1 is SNHLY and CDR2 FYNNEI. The CDR3 loop spans 14 amino acids. V was shortened by 7 bases and J by 3 bases, with 15 bases between the two germline ends. The CDR3 is CASIGGKGDTEAFF. In nucleotides, the CDR3 is TGTGCCAGCATCGGGGGGAAAGGGGACACTGAAGCTTTCTTT.

This clone was counted a single time. The chain carries TRBV7-3 and TRBJ2-1, with TRBD2 matching 14 bases. The CDR3 extends over 16 amino acids. Germline CDR1 reads SGHTA; CDR2 reads FQGTGA. Trimming removed 4 bases from V and 8 bases from J; junction bases left unmatched: 7. The CDR3 sequence: CASSSRLAGGQDEQFF. The DNA of the CDR3 is TGTGCCAGCAGCTCGCGACTAGCGGGGGGGCAAGATGAGCAGTTCTTC.

In this sample, this clone turned up once. V and J are TRBV19 and TRBJ1-2; D not certain. Germline V lookup: CDR1 LNHDA, CDR2 SQIVND (reference sequence). V was pared by 3 bases and J by 2 bases, with 10 bases between. The CDR3 spans 14 residues. CDR3 nucleotides: TGTGCCAGTAGTATTTGGTCGGAAAACTATGGCTACACCTTC. It codes for CASSIWSENYGYTF.

The chain combines TRBV15 with TRBJ1-1; D remains unclear. CDR1 is LNHNV and CDR2 is YYDKDF in the germline V gene (reference sequence). This CDR3 contains 15 residues. Trimming pared 1 base from V and 1 base from J, leaving 10 bases between. The CDR3 region is CATSRVKGWNTEAFF. The CDR3 DNA sequence: TGTGCCACCAGCAGAGTAAAGGGTTGGAACACTGAAGCTTTCTTT.

The chain carries TRBV6-4 and TRBJ1-1; no clear D gene. The V end was cut by 6 bases, the J end by 1 base, with 9 bases between. CDR3 size: 13 residues. Germline assignment: CDR1 MRHNA and CDR2 SNTAGT. In DNA form, the CDR3 reads TGTGCCAGCAGGGCAACGGCGAACACTGAAGCTTTCTTT. Its translation: CASRATANTEAFF.

V and J are TRBV2 and TRBJ1-2; no reliable D call. Germline loops: CDR1 SNHLY, CDR2 FYNNEI. The V end was cut by 0 bases, the J end by 6 bases, with 8 bases between. This CDR3 is 13 amino acids long. This CDR3 is CASSEARTNGYTF. CDR3 DNA sequence: TGTGCCAGCAGTGAAGCGCGGACGAATGGCTACACCTTC.

This chain joins TRBV30 and TRBJ1-1, with D perhaps TRBD1 (6 bases). Germline V gives CDR1 GTSNPN, CDR2 SVGIG (reference sequence). This CDR3 contains 16 residues. CDR3 sequence reads: CAANMGAGRTNTEAFF. Here the CDR3 DNA reads TGTGCTGCGAATATGGGGGCCGGGAGGACGAACACTGAAGCTTTCTTT.

The chain couples TRBV5-6 to TRBJ2-1; D uncertain. CDR3 length equals 11 residues. Germline CDR1 and CDR2: SGHDT and YYEEEE. Trimming removed 0 bases at V and 11 bases at J, with 6 bases between. The CDR3: CASSLDGQQFF. The CDR3 DNA is TGTGCCAGCAGCTTGGACGGGCAGCAGTTCTTC.